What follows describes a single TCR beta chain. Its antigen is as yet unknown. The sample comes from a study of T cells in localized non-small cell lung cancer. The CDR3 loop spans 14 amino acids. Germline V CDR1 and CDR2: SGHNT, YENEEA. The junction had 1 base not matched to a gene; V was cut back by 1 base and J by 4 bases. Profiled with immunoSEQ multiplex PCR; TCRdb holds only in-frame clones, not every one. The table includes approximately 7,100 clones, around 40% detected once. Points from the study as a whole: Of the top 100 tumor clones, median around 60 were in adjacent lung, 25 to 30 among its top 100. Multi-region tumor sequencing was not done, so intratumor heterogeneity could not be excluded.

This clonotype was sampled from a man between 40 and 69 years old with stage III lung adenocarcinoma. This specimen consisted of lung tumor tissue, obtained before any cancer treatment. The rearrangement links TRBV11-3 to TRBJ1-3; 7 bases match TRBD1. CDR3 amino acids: CASSLGDSGNTIYF. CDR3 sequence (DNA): TGTGCCAGCAGCTTAGGGGACAGCGGAAACACCATATATTTT.